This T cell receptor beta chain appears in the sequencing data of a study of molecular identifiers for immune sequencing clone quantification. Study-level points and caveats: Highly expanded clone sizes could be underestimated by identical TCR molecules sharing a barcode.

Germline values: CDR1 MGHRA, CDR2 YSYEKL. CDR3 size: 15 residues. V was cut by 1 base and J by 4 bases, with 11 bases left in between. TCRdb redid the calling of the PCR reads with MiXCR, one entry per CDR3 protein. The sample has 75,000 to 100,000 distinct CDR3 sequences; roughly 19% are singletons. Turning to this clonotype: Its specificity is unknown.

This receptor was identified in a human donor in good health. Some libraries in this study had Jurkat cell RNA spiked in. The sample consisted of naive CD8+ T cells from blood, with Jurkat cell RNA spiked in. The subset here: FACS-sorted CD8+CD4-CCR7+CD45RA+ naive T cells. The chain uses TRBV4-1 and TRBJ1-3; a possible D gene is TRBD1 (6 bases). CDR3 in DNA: TGCGCCAGCAGCCAAGTACGGCAGGGGGGAAACACCATATATTTT. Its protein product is CASSQVRQGGNTIYF.